This T cell receptor (beta chain) was obtained from a study of cytomegalovirus exposure and HLA in healthy donors. Remarks on this clone: Its antigen is currently unknown.

PCR used 60 Vbeta primers and 13 Jbeta primers. The repertoire was sequenced with immunoSEQ multiplex PCR; TCRdb's copy has only in-frame clones and lacks some. The sample lists about 190,000 clones, around nine tenths occurring once. The CDR3 runs 17 residues. Germline CDR1 reads MNHEY; CDR2 reads SMNVEV (reference sequence). V lost 3 bases and J lost 6; bases outside the gene matches: 9. Study outcomes and limitations: Presence/absence analyses treated sequencing depth as roughly uniform across donors.

The TCR sequence derives from a woman in her late teens or twenties in good health and CMV-seronegative. This chain links TRBV27 with TRBJ2-1; TRBD1 matches at 12 bases. The sample consisted of PBMCs. CDR3 nucleotides: TGTGCCAGCAGTTTCGACTTCCGGGACAGGGGGCGCAATGAGCAGTTCTTC. It encodes CASSFDFRDRGRNEQFF.